Listed here are 29 T cell receptor beta chains from one sample, sequenced in a study of control samples from healthy donors and cancer patients. Sequenced by immunoSEQ multiplex PCR; TCRdb stores in-frame clones only, minus some. The sample lists about 98,000 clones, 79% occurring once. Sequencing used blood. Receptors originate from a woman aged 25 to 39 in good health.

The chain carries TRBV6-5 and TRBJ2-4, with D uncertain. V shed 2 bases and J shed 0 bases, with 5 bases lying between them. Germline CDR1 is MNHEY and CDR2 is SVGAGI. The CDR3 is 14 residues long. The CDR3, as DNA: TGTGCCAGCAGTTACAGCCTAGCCAAAAACATTCAGTACTTC. It encodes CASSYSLAKNIQYF.

V gene TRBV5-5 combines with J gene TRBJ2-2, with 9 bases aligning to TRBD1. Germline trimming cut 0 bases from V and 4 bases from J; bases unmatched to any gene: 7. There are 17 residues in the CDR3. From germline, CDR1 is SGHKS and CDR2 YYEKEE (reference sequence). CDR3 sequence reads: CASSLAGTGRGTGELFF. CDR3 DNA sequence: TGTGCCAGCAGCTTGGCCGGGACAGGGCGAGGCACCGGGGAGCTGTTTTTT.

This rearrangement joins TRBV3-1 (or the pseudogene TRBV3-2) to TRBJ2-1, with TRBD2 as a possible D gene (7 bases). Per the germline V gene, CDR1 is LGHDT and CDR2 is YNNKEL (reference sequence). The CDR3 length is 14 residues. Trimming removed 0 bases from V and 10 bases from J, with 13 bases in between. The CDR3: CASSQEVRGAEQFF. The DNA for the CDR3 is TGTGCCAGCAGCCAAGAGGTCCGGGGGGCCGAGCAGTTCTTC.

The chain carries TRBV6-2 or TRBV6-3 and TRBJ1-2; 8 nucleotides align to TRBD1. Germline V gene sequence: CDR1 MNHEY, CDR2 SVGEGT. The CDR3 covers 17 residues. With V trimmed by 4 bases and J by 4 bases, 14 bases remained unmatched. In DNA form, the CDR3 reads TGTGCCAGCAGTTTATGGACAGGGTTGTTCCCAACCTATGGCTACACCTTC. Its protein product is CASSLWTGLFPTYGYTF.

V is TRBV30 and J is TRBJ1-6; unclear D gene. The CDR3 spans 15 residues. V dropped 0 bases and J dropped 8 bases, with 14 bases sitting between them. The germline CDR1 and CDR2 sequences are GTSNPN and SVGIG (reference sequence). Here the CDR3 reads CAWSVGTRSDSPLHF. Here the CDR3 DNA reads TGTGCCTGGAGTGTAGGCACCAGGTCGGATTCACCCCTCCACTTT. The full variable domain, rest sourced from reference TRBV30 and TRBJ1-6, is SQTIHQWPATLVQPVGSPLSLECTVEGTSNPNLYWYRQAAGRGLQLLFYSVGIGQISSEVPQNLSASRPQDRQFILSSKKLLLSDSGFYLCAWSVGTRSDSPLHFGNGTRLTVT.

The genes are TRBV2 and TRBJ2-5, with 11 bases aligning to TRBD2. J was trimmed by 5 bases and V by 6 bases; bases with no gene match: 5. Germline V gene lookup returns CDR1 SNHLY and CDR2 FYNNEI. The CDR3 consists of 14 residues. CDR3 coding DNA: TGTGCCAGCAGGGGACTAGCGGTAGGCGAGACCCAGTACTTC. Translated, it gives CASRGLAVGETQYF.

V and J are TRBV2 and TRBJ1-3; D is uncertain. This CDR3 is 13 amino acids long. The germline V gene encodes CDR1 SNHLY and CDR2 FYNNEI. Trimming took off 4 bases at V and 4 bases at J, with 8 bases between the two ends. In nucleotides, the CDR3 is TGTGCCAGCAGTGCGTCTTCCGGAAACACCATATATTTT. Translated: CASSASSGNTIYF.

The chain couples TRBV19 to TRBJ2-1; 9 bases map to TRBD1. Trimming took 0 bases from V and 10 from J; bases not matched to a gene: 4. Germline V gives CDR1 LNHDA, CDR2 SQIVND (reference sequence). The CDR3 consists of 14 residues. The CDR3 region has the DNA TGTGCCAGTAGTATAGAGGCAGGGACAGGGGAGCAGTTCTTC. Amino acid sequence: CASSIEAGTGEQFF.

The V gene is TRBV2, the J gene TRBJ1-3; the D gene is possibly TRBD1 (6 bases). Germline values: CDR1 SNHLY, CDR2 FYNNEI. The CDR3 loop spans 15 amino acids. Deletions cut 6 bases from V and 1 base from J, with 13 bases between. The CDR3 protein is CASSEQGLSGNTIYF. The CDR3 bases are TGTGCCAGCAGCGAACAGGGACTGTCTGGAAACACCATATATTTT. Combining the CDR3 with reference TRBV2 and TRBJ1-3 gives the whole variable domain EPEVTQTPSHQVTQMGQEVILRCVPISNHLYFYWYRQILGQKVEFLVSFYNNEISEKSEIFDDQFSVERPDGSNFTLKIRSTKLEDSAMYFCASSEQGLSGNTIYFGEGSWLTVV.

This clone was counted once. In nucleotides, the CDR3 is TGTGCCAGCAGCCCCAAGACTAGTATGGTAGATACGCAGTATTTT. It codes for CASSPKTSMVDTQYF. The V and J genes are TRBV13 and TRBJ2-3, with a tentative D call TRBD2 (6 bases). The CDR3 consists of 15 residues. V was cut by 5 bases and J by 5 bases, with 17 bases left in between. Germline V gene data show CDR1 as PRHDT and CDR2 as FYEKMQ (reference sequence).

The gene calls are TRBV19 and TRBJ1-2; 7 bases align to TRBD1. Germline CDR1 and CDR2: LNHDA and SQIVND (reference sequence). The CDR3 extends over 14 amino acids. The trim removed 5 bases at V and 4 bases at J, leaving 7 bases unmatched. CDR3 in DNA: TGTGCCAGTAGTCGGACAGGACTGCTCTATGGCTACACCTTC. Translating it yields CASSRTGLLYGYTF.

The chain uses TRBV19 and TRBJ2-7, with 9 bases lining up with TRBD2. The V and J ends lost 1 base and 1 base, in that order; junction bases with no gene match: 2. There are 15 residues in the CDR3. In germline, CDR1 is LNHDA, CDR2 SQIVND (reference sequence). The CDR3 sequence is CASSIASGESYEQYF. CDR3 sequence (DNA): TGTGCCAGTAGTATAGCTAGCGGGGAGTCCTACGAGCAGTACTTC.

V gene TRBV19 combines with J gene TRBJ2-5; 10 nucleotides align to TRBD1. CDR1 and CDR2 from the germline V gene are LNHDA and SQIVND (reference sequence). The CDR3 spans 15 residues. Unmatched junction bases numbered 7, after V lost 6 bases and J lost 3 bases. The CDR3 sequence: CASSSPGQGEETQYF. CDR3 bases: TGTGCCAGTAGCTCACCCGGACAGGGGGAAGAGACCCAGTACTTC.

The chain uses TRBV12-5 and TRBJ1-3; D gene ambiguous. The germline V and J ends were trimmed by 7 bases and 3 bases, with 16 bases remaining between them. This CDR3 region has 15 residues. Germline assignment: CDR1 LGHNT and CDR2 FRNRAP. CDR3: CASAQVISDGNTIYF. The DNA for the CDR3 is TGTGCTAGTGCCCAGGTGATCTCCGATGGAAACACCATATATTTT.

This clone was counted only a few times. This chain links TRBV7-9 with TRBJ2-1, with D possibly matching TRBD1 (6 bases). The germline gives CDR1 SEHNR, CDR2 FQNEAQ (reference sequence). Trimming removed 5 bases from V and 13 bases from J, with 15 bases in between. This CDR3 spans 12 amino acids. CDR3: CASSTTGYDQFF. The DNA of the CDR3 is TGTGCCAGCAGCACTACAGGGTACGACCAGTTCTTC.

The CDR3 DNA reads as TGTGCCAGCAGCAAGGAGACAGGCCCTCGGGCCGCCTACAATGAGCAGTTCTTC. Protein: CASSKETGPRAAYNEQFF. This rearrangement joins TRBV21-1 to TRBJ2-1; the D call in the table, TRBD1, was not verified against the DNA. TRBV21-1 is a pseudogene segment. This CDR3 comprises 18 residues.

The rearrangement uses TRBV15 and TRBJ2-1; D gene unclear. V lost 5 bases and J 0 bases, leaving 11 bases between the germline ends. The CDR3 runs to 15 residues. CDR1 and CDR2 from the germline V gene are LNHNV and YYDKDF (reference sequence). The CDR3 DNA reads TGTGCCACCAGCGGAGCGAGGAGCTCCTACAATGAGCAGTTCTTC. Protein product: CATSGARSSYNEQFF. The whole variable domain, remainder taken from reference TRBV15 and TRBJ2-1, is DAMVIQNPRYQVTQFGKPVTLSCSQTLNHNVMYWYQQKSSQAPKLLFHYYDKDFNNEADTPDNFQSRRPNTSFCFLDIRSPGLGDTAMYLCATSGARSSYNEQFFGPGTRLTVL.

As for this clone: At one end, the junction sequence differs from germline, possibly due to a read error. V and J are TRBV12-5 and TRBJ2-7; D possibly corresponds to TRBD1 (5 bases). Germline loops: CDR1 LGHNT, CDR2 FRNRAP. The CDR3 totals 11 residues. The CDR3 here is CASGSYLDTDF. The CDR3 bases are TGTGCTAGTGGTTCCTATCTGGACACGGACTTC.

The table lists this clone with a few counts. This chain connects TRBV30 to TRBJ2-5, with TRBD1 matching 7 bases. The CDR3 length is 11 residues. V was clipped by 6 bases and J by 5 bases; unmatched bases: 3. CDR1 GTSNPN and CDR2 SVGIG come from the germline V gene (reference sequence). Written as DNA, the CDR3 is TGTGCCTGCTCCAGGGGGGAGACCCAGTACTTC. Translating it yields CACSRGETQYF.

This chain uses TRBV7-2 with TRBJ2-3; D remains unclear. The germline V gene has CDR1 SGHTA and CDR2 FQGNSA. Trimming cost V 1 base and J 1 base, with 12 bases left between them. The CDR3 extends over 16 amino acids. In DNA form, the CDR3 reads TGTGCCAGCAGCTTAGGAGAAACCAAGGGCACAGATACGCAGTATTTT. This translates into CASSLGETKGTDTQYF.

The chain employs TRBV4-3 and TRBJ2-1, with TRBD2 identical over 8 bases. Germline CDR1 LGHNA, CDR2 YSLEER. The V segment lost 0 bases and the J segment 15 bases; nucleotides outside the gene matches: 7. This CDR3 comprises 13 residues. DNA of the CDR3: TGCGCCAGCAGCCAAGATCGGGGGGGCACCGCGTTCTTC. Its translation: CASSQDRGGTAFF.

The J gene is TRBJ2-3, the V gene TRBV5-6, with 7 bases aligning to TRBD2. The J segment lost 5 bases and the V segment lost 4 bases, leaving 13 bases of the junction unmatched. Germline loops: CDR1 SGHDT, CDR2 YYEEEE. CDR3 length: 16 residues. CDR3 sequence: CASSPVERGWEDTQYF. The DNA of the CDR3 is TGTGCCAGCAGCCCCGTAGAGCGGGGATGGGAAGATACGCAGTATTTT.

A single count supports this clone. CDR3 protein: CASSVRGRPIYGYTF. CDR3 nucleotide sequence: TGTGCCAGCAGCGTCCGGGGTCGACCAATCTATGGCTACACCTTC. The rearrangement uses TRBV6-2 or TRBV6-3 and TRBJ1-2; D gene uncertain. This CDR3 has 15 amino acids. CDR1 and CDR2 from the germline V gene are MNHEY and SVGEGT. V was cut by 6 bases and J by 4 bases, with 18 bases left in between.

The V call is TRBV18, the J call TRBJ2-7; weak D call: TRBD2 (6 bases). This CDR3 comprises 13 residues. Germline loops: CDR1 KGHSH, CDR2 LQKENI. Trimming removed 3 bases at V and 6 bases at J, with 12 bases between. DNA for the CDR3: TGTGCCAGCTCACCTGGGGGAGGCGTCGAGCAGTACTTC. Amino acid sequence: CASSPGGGVEQYF.

The gene calls are TRBV7-2 and TRBJ2-3; 7 nucleotides line up with TRBD2. CDR1 and CDR2 (germline): SGHTA, FQGNSA. This CDR3 is 15 amino acids long. Losses at the gene ends were 2 bases for V and 5 bases for J; bases not matched to a gene: 7. CDR3 sequence reads: CASSLRSGVGDTQYF. CDR3 DNA: TGTGCCAGCAGCTTACGGAGCGGGGTGGGAGATACGCAGTATTTT.

The chain couples TRBV4-1 to TRBJ1-4, with 7 nucleotides matching TRBD1. V was clipped by 1 base and J by 8 bases; unmatched bases: 7. Germline CDR1 and CDR2: MGHRA and YSYEKL. There are 15 residues in the CDR3. CDR3: CASSQVGGAWEKLFF. The CDR3 DNA reads TGCGCCAGCAGCCAAGTAGGGGGCGCCTGGGAAAAACTGTTTTTT.

The table lists this clone with a few counts. The chain is built from TRBV6-2 or TRBV6-3 and TRBJ2-7; 8 bases match TRBD2. Germline values: CDR1 MNHEY, CDR2 SVGEGT. V was clipped by 3 bases and J by 0 bases; unmatched bases: 4. There are 15 residues in the CDR3. CDR3 sequence reads: CASSYSGVSSYEQYF. CDR3 coding DNA: TGTGCCAGCAGTTATAGCGGGGTAAGCTCCTACGAGCAGTACTTC.

The chain links TRBV12-3 or TRBV12-4 to TRBJ1-1; tentatively, D is TRBD1 (5 bases). Trimming left V 5 bases short and J 3 bases short, with 10 bases between. There are 13 residues in the CDR3. CDR3 protein: CASSPRDYTEAFF. Here the CDR3 DNA reads TGTGCCAGCAGTCCCAGGGATTACACTGAAGCTTTCTTT.

The chain carries TRBV29-1 and TRBJ2-7; weak D call: TRBD1 (5 bases). Germline-derived CDR1 and CDR2 are SQVTM and ANQGSEA. CDR3 length equals 12 residues. Trimming took 5 bases from V and 4 from J, leaving 12 bases between them. CDR3 sequence: CSVTVGVYEQYF. Here the CDR3 DNA reads TGCAGCGTTACAGTAGGGGTGTACGAGCAGTACTTC.